The T cell receptor (beta chain) under discussion was sequenced for a study of T cells in Graves' hyperthyroidism and ophthalmopathy (dated by TCRdb to between 2018 and 2020). Concerning the study at large: Peripheral blood samples were taken at the time of initial diagnosis, prior to any treatment. TCR V-J signatures able to tell the groups apart were searched for in a discovery cohort of 90 to 100 patients, of whom more than 40 had Graves' ophthalmopathy and some 60 had stable Graves' hyperthyroidism. Whether ophthalmopathy could be predicted prospectively was tested in an independent validation cohort made up of about 18 hyperthyroidism patients plus 17 patients who later progressed to ophthalmopathy. The approximately 97 discovery patients were randomly divided into training and test sets at a 7:3 ratio. In about six Graves' hyperthyroidism patients, the study also compared T-cell repertoires from thyroid tissue with T-cell repertoires from blood. After blood sampling, hyperthyroidism patients were treated with methimazole at a starting dose of 30 mg daily, and ophthalmopathy patients were treated with high-dose intravenous methylprednisolone. The paper reports TCR Vbeta CDR3 sequencing of some 140 peripheral blood samples: 40 to 45 ophthalmopathy, under 85 hyperthyroidism and roughly 17 progressor patients.

Amplification of TCR beta CDR3 regions was carried out from RNA transcripts. The first round of RT-PCR for the TCR CDR3 was performed with the HTBI primer set and the Qiagen OneStep RT-PCR kit. The libraries were constructed in a second round of multiplex PCR and then size-selected and purified. Paired-end sequencing of the libraries was performed with 100 bp reads on an Illumina HiSeq2000. The authors processed their data as follows. SOAPnuke was used to process the raw data, throwing out any read that contained adapters or uncalled bases, had a mean Phred below 15, or lacked an exact constant-primer or identifier match. High-quality paired reads were merged using COPE v1.2.5, and each unique nucleotide sequence was defined as a clonotype. Clonotypes were aligned to IMGT TRBV, TRBD and TRBJ reference segments using MiTCR v1.1. The analysis was restricted to V-J combinations with a frequency above 0.0001, which together covered 99% to 99.2% of the repertoires. The TCS score was defined as F50 (clonal expansion) divided by E x V (chaos), with BLOSUM62-based TCRdist calculated between CDR3 peptides within each V-J. Welch's t-statistics and random forest reduced 450 to 600 V-J features to around 14, which were used in a naive Bayes classifier (R e1071). Starting from the raw public reads, TCRdb applied fastp trimming at Q25, assembled clones with MiXCR and retained in-frame beta chains. Rows merge per CDR3 protein into single entries with the most common DNA and genes. Clone size and V and J calls follow TCRdb, not the original study. This sample gives 470,000 or so distinct CDR3 sequences in total; around 21% of them show up just once. About 26% of the sample rests with the top ten.

Reading the germline V gene gives CDR1 SGHTA and CDR2 FQGNSA. Trimming at the junction amounts to 3 bases on V and 9 bases on J, and the germline ends lie 11 bases apart. The CDR3 goes from the cysteine to the phenylalanine over 13 residues. The kept DNA is CDR3 alone, 39 bases in frame from the first base. General findings and caveats noted by the study authors: No statistical method was used to fix the sample size in advance, and group allocation was not hidden from the investigators. In validation, progression to ophthalmopathy was predicted by the model with almost 71% sensitivity and approximately 78% specificity, a median of 6.5 months before onset. Most expanded thyroid clonotypes (frequency above 0.001) were also detected in blood, suggesting blood repertoires may reflect thyroid immune responses. Ophthalmopathy was separated from stable hyperthyroidism by a 13 V-J signature model, with about 88% sensitivity and about 81% specificity obtained in cross-validation and 80%/75% obtained in testing.

This clonotype was observed a few times. Its antigen specificity is not known. Base qualities are missing; no much larger clone stands one base away. A patient counted as having stable Graves' hyperthyroidism if no progression to ophthalmopathy occurred over 18 months of follow-up. Hyperthyroidism patients were aged 18 to 65 years and newly diagnosed, with disease duration of less than 2 months. Any patient with an uncontrolled infection, another autoimmune disease, pregnancy or lactation was excluded. Diagnoses were established on the basis of clinical symptoms, serum thyroxine and TRAb, thyroid ultrasound, and orbital computed tomography. PBMCs were isolated from 10 ml of fresh peripheral blood by Ficoll-Paque density gradient centrifugation. Total RNA was extracted with Trizol reagent, and quality was checked on an Agilent 2100 Bioanalyzer.

Sequencing was carried out using blood. Here the chain combines TRBV7-2 and TRBJ2-2; a weak D assignment points to TRBD2 (5 bases agree). The TCR comes from a man younger than 30 with Graves' hyperthyroidism. Here is the DNA: TGTGCCAGCAGCTTCGCCCCCGGGAGGGAGCTGTTTTTT. This is translated as CASSFAPGRELFF.